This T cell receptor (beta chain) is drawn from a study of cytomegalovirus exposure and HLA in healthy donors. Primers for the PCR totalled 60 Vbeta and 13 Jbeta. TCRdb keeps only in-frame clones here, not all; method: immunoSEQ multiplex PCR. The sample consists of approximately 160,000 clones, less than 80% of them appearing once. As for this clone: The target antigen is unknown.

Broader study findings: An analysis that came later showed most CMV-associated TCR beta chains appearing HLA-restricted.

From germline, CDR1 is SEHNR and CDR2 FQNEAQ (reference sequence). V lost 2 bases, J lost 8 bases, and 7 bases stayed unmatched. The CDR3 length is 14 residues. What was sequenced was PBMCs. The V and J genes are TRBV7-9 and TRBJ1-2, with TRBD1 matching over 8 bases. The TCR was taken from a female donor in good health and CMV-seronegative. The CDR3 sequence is CASSLTQGAGGYTF. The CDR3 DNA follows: TGTGCCAGCAGCTTAACTCAGGGGGCAGGCGGCTACACCTTC.